This TCR beta chain was captured by sequencing in a study of a mutant IDH1 vaccine in newly diagnosed glioma. The study, taken as a whole, reports: Top peripheral T cell clonotype shifts appeared unrelated to pseudoprogression.

Regarding time point: baseline, week 1 (first vaccination visit). The treatment: pre-vaccination baseline after standard-of-care therapy. Data came from immunoSEQ multiplex PCR; TCRdb stores just in-frame clones and leaves some out. The sample records approximately 54,000 clones, 80% to 90% being singletons. This CDR3 region has 13 residues. CDR1 MNHNS and CDR2 SASEGT come from the germline V gene. V lost 4 bases and J 4 bases, leaving 8 bases between the germline ends. Worth noting for this clone: Its specificity is not known.

The TCR comes from a man younger than 35 with glioma. The source material was PBMCs, sampled from a glioma patient treated with radiotherapy, temozolomide or both. J is TRBJ1-5 and V is TRBV6-1; D is ambiguous. CDR3 bases: TGTGCCAGCAGTGTGGGCGTAAATCAGCCCCAGCATTTT. Its protein is CASSVGVNQPQHF.